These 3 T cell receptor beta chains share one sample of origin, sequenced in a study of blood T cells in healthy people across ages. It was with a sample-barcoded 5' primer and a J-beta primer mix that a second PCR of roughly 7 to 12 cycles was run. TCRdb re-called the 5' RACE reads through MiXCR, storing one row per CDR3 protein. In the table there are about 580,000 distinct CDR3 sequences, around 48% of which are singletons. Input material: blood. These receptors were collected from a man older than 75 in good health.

DNA of the CDR3: TGCGCCAGCAGCCAACTGGACGGCCGGGTAGAGACCCAGTACTTC. It is translated as CASSQLDGRVETQYF. This sequence joins TRBV4-1 and TRBJ2-5; D is undetermined. Germline lookup yields CDR1 MGHRA and CDR2 YSYEKL. V was clipped by 2 bases and J by 4 bases, with 14 bases between them. There are 15 residues in the CDR3.

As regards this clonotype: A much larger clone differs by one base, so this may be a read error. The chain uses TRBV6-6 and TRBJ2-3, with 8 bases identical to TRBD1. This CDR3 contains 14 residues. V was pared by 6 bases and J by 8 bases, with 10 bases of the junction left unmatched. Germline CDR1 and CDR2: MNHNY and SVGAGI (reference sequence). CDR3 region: CASSQGAYPGTQYF. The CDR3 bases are TGTGCCAGCAGCCAGGGGGCTTATCCAGGTACGCAGTATTTT.

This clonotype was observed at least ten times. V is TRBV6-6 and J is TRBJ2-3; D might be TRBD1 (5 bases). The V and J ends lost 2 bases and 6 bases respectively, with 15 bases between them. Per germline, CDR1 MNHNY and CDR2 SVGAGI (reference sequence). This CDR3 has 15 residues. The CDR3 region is CASSYGNRPTDTQYF. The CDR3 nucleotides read TGTGCCAGCAGTTACGGAAACAGGCCGACCGATACGCAGTATTTT.